The entry below gives a single TCR beta chain sequence along with its context. This clone was recorded a few times. The antigen it binds to is not known. Base-call qualities are not available, and no considerably larger clone is one nucleotide away. V loses 4 bases of germline sequence and J loses 5 bases, and the interval between the two ends is 17 bases. The germline V gene (reference sequence) sets CDR1 to GTSNPN and CDR2 to SVGIG. Measured from the cysteine to the phenylalanine, the CDR3 is 15 residues long. The read is trimmed to its CDR3 DNA, 45 bases read in frame from base 1. At one collaborating source in Seattle, patients were enrolled during active infection and were followed longitudinally through the course of disease. The collaborating institutions used their own protocols to collect whole blood in K2EDTA tubes. For TCRbeta analysis, collaborators shipped samples in one of three forms: frozen whole blood, isolated PBMCs, or DNA extracted from either of those sample types.

The immunoSEQ Assay, a bias-controlled multiplex PCR, was used to amplify TCRbeta CDR3 regions from genomic DNA. In the original analysis: Within the assay, amplification of reference gene primers was used to estimate how many nucleated cells each sample contained. Sequence reads were collapsed and filtered to measure the absolute abundance of every unique TCRbeta CDR3 rearrangement. For each sample, productive Simpson clonality was calculated as the square root of Simpson's diversity index across productive rearrangements. TCRdb obtained this table from immuneACCESS and retained in-frame rearrangements with V and J assigned. These tables miss some clones; where compared with another copy, unresolved V genes account for less than half of the shortfall, and the remainder is unexplained. V, J and clone size were drawn from that table, and D and trimming were deduced from the DNA. This sample lists approximately 300,000 clones; approximately 83% were detected once. Roughly 14% of the sample rests with the top ten.

The record originates from a study of blood T cell repertoires in COVID-19 (dated by TCRdb to 2018 to 2020). About the study as a whole: The collaborator samples originated in the United States, Italy and Spain and spanned the acute and convalescent phases of COVID-19. The prospective study material was composed of cDNA or gDNA derived from T cells, B-cell-depleted T cells, or PBMCs. Subjects who had been exposed to COVID-19, were actively infected with it, or had recovered from it provided the deeply sampled blood TCRbeta repertoires that made up the dataset. The repertoires were released in a freely available public database intended as a resource for research on the immune response to SARS-CoV-2. Samples were obtained from the ongoing ImmuneRACE study (first 160 participants) and from about 1,300 subjects provided by 6 global collaborators. The sample metadata nearly always contained a de-identified subject ID, COVID-19 status, age in years and sex. HLA class I and class II types, where available, came from metadata supplied by the sample provider rather than from assay-based typing.

Summary of the overall study and its limitations: Clinical and demographic metadata were provided uncurated, with the amount varying by source and participant.

The sample taken for sequencing was peripheral blood. This TCR was sampled from a person between 70 and 80 years old with COVID-19, enrolled during active disease. The sequence links TRBV30 to TRBJ2-2; a tentative D match to TRBD2 spans 5 bases. CDR3 protein: CAWKGEAVYTGELFF. The nucleotide sequence is given as TGTGCCTGGAAAGGTGAAGCGGTTTATACCGGGGAGCTGTTTTTT.